This T cell receptor (beta chain) emerged from a study of identical twins (dated by TCRdb to between 2015 and 2016). Study-level background: The study deep-sequenced TCR alpha and beta repertoires from monozygotic twins, unrelated adults of various ages and cord blood to test whether fetal clonotypes persist. Replicate twin experiments were performed at different times using different library preparation protocols to rule out contamination.

From a lookup of the germline V gene, CDR1 and CDR2 are LGHNT and FRNRAP. V is reduced by 5 bases and J by 0 bases, leaving a spacing of 14 bases between them. There are 17 amino acids in the CDR3, from cysteine to phenylalanine inclusive. Only the CDR3 region is kept as DNA, spanning 51 bases read in frame from base 1. All donors were healthy Caucasians. The twin cohort comprised three pairs of female monozygotic twins, all aged roughly 18 to 29 years. Positive isolation kits from Invitrogen were used to isolate CD4+ and CD8+ T cell populations. Library preparation was by 5' RACE. Reads for this sample came from an Illumina HiSeq 2000. Template switching added a universal primer binding site, and the final cDNA carried a unique molecular identifier that allowed TCR cDNA molecules to be counted accurately. Specific primers in the conserved constant-segment region were used to synthesize first-strand cDNA for TCR alpha and beta chains. To control for contamination, each cDNA library was double barcoded with a SMART-Mk sample barcode plus Illumina barcodes. Two successive PCR steps introduced TruSeq adapter sequences along with Illumina sample barcodes. The TCR alpha and beta cDNA libraries were sequenced on the Illumina HiSeq platform using custom primers. Per the authors' processing: MiGEC was used to process raw reads and extract unique molecular identifiers, and MiXCR was used to find CDR3 positions. Recombination models were inferred per individual with the repgenHMM and IGoR tools using an EM algorithm. Shared clonotype analysis was performed with the tcR package in R, normalizing sharing by the product of cloneset sizes. To study raw recombination without the effects of thymic and clonal selection, out-of-frame nonproductive sequences were analyzed. TCRdb trimmed public reads at Q25 via fastp, called clones via MiXCR and kept in-frame beta chains. Rows merge per CDR3 protein into single entries with the most common DNA and genes. The V and J calls shown here were made by TCRdb, not taken from the authors' results. The sample table shows 450,000 or so distinct CDR3 sequences, and approximately 25% are seen once. The top ten constitute roughly 2.8% of the sample.

This clonotype was seen only a few times. The clone's antigen remains unknown. Per-base qualities were not stored, and no clone one base away is much larger. Paper-wide results and their limitations: Because the same donors could not be followed over many years, conclusions were based on cross-sectional statistical analysis. Fewer insertions were carried by abundant cord blood beta clonotypes, a similar but weaker trend appeared in young adult naive repertoires, and no such trend appeared in memory repertoires. In monozygotic twins, out-of-frame TCR alpha sharing was systematically underestimated by recombination models, although the models agreed with sharing between unrelated individuals. The excess sharing between twins in beta out-of-frame sequences was weaker because fewer shared sequences reduced the signal-to-noise ratio. Compared with coincidental sharing between unrelated individuals, out-of-frame TCR alpha sequences shared between twins showed an excess of sequences with low generation probability. Invariant T cells such as MAIT and iNKT could partly confound zero-insertion analyses, although diverse VJ usage argued against such confounding for most clonotypes.

Another study also made use of these data, one on T cells expressing NK-cell markers. As noted in the second study: TCR beta-chain repertoires were profiled in sorted CD3+CD56+NKG2C+, CD3+CD56+NKG2C- and CD3+CD56-NKG2C+ T-cell subsets from eight donors. Seven of the eight sequenced donors were HCMV-seropositive and one was HCMV-seronegative. To restrict sorting to alphabetaTCR-expressing T cells, an anti-gammadeltaTCR antibody was added in several experiments. In six donors, the dominant CD3+CD56+NKG2C+ clonotypes were among the top 10 CD8+ clonotypes and accounted for roughly 1.0-8% of CD8+ T cells. Those dominant clonotypes were again the most abundant among CD3+CD56-NKG2C+ cells in a handful of donors, at 28.3-60.1%. It remained unclear whether the expanded NKG2C-expressing T cell clones were specific for HCMV antigens. All eight donors whose samples were sequenced were randomly selected healthy volunteers, three of them men and five women. HCMV serostatus was determined by detecting HCMV-specific IgG in serum with a commercial ELISA kit. MIGEC was used to demultiplex reads and group the reads by UMI, and MiTCR was used to assemble and quantify clonotypes. To remove erroneous sequences, TCR cDNA sequences were retained only when supported by two or more reads. Downstream repertoire analysis used the tcR package, and clonotypes were matched across fractions by CDR3 nucleotide sequence plus V segment. VDJmatch was used to annotate antigen specificity against VDJdb, with one amino acid substitution in CDR3 allowed.

This TCR was sampled from a woman younger than 30 in good health. The V and J segments used are TRBV12-5 and TRBJ2-6; the D gene is unclear. The sample was CD4+ T cells sorted from blood. The DNA sequence follows: TGTGCTAGTGGTACAAACCGGCGTAGCTCTGGGGCCAACGTCCTGACTTTC. The resulting protein is CASGTNRRSSGANVLTF. The CDR3, completed at both ends by the reference TRBV12-5 and TRBJ2-6 genes, gives the full variable domain DARVTQTPRHKVTEMGQEVTMRCQPILGHNTVFWYRQTMMQGLELLAYFRNRAPLDDSGMPKDRFSAEMPDATLATLKIQPSEPRDSAVYFCASGTNRRSSGANVLTFGAGSRLTVL.